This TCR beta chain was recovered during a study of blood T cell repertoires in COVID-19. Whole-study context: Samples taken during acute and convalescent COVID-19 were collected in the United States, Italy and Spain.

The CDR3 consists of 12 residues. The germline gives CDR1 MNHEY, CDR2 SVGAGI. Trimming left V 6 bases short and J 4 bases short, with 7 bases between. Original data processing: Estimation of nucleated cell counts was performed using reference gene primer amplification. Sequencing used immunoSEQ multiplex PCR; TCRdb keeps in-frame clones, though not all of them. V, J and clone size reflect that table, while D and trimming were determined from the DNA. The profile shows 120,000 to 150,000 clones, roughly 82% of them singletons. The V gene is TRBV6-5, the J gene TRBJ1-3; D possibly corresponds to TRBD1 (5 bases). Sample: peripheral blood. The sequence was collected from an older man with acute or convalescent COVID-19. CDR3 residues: CASSTGGNTIYF. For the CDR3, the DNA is TGTGCCAGCAGCACAGGCGGAAACACCATATATTTT.